The 5 T cell receptor beta chains presented below share a single source sample, sequenced in a study of blood T cell repertoires in COVID-19. TCRdb's table, derived via immunoSEQ multiplex PCR, lists solely in-frame clones and lacks some. Of around 340,000 clones listed, around four fifths are singletons. The sequencing sample was made of peripheral blood. All receptors derive from a man aged 25-40 years with active or convalescent COVID-19.

The rearrangement links TRBV20-1 to TRBJ2-3; D is unclear. V was pared by 3 bases and J by 0 bases, with 13 bases between. Germline V gene sequence: CDR1 DFQATT, CDR2 SNEGSKA (reference sequence). The CDR3 has 15 residues. CDR3 nucleotide sequence: TGCAGTGCTAGTTCCCCCAGCGCTAGCACAGATACGCAGTATTTT. This translates into CSASSPSASTDTQYF.

The V and J genes are TRBV4-2 and TRBJ2-1, with 11 positions matching TRBD2. Germline CDR1 is LGHNA and CDR2 is YNFKEQ. The J segment lost 7 bases and the V segment lost 3 bases, leaving 8 bases of the junction unmatched. CDR3 size: 16 residues. CDR3 sequence (DNA): TGTGCCAGCAGCCAGTTAGCGGGAGGGCCGATAAATGAGCAGTTCTTC. As protein: CASSQLAGGPINEQFF.

This chain joins TRBV7-2 and TRBJ2-5, with 7 positions matching TRBD2. V was pared by 0 bases and J by 7 bases, with 5 bases of the junction left unmatched. CDR3 length equals 14 residues. The germline V gene encodes CDR1 SGHTA and CDR2 FQGNSA. The CDR3 bases are TGTGCCAGCAGCTTAGCTAATTGGGAGGGGACCCAGTACTTC. Translated, it gives CASSLANWEGTQYF. Variable domain in full (rest from reference TRBV7-2 and TRBJ2-5): GAGVSQSPSNKVTEKGKDVELRCDPISGHTALYWYRQSLGQGLEFLIYFQGNSAPDKSGLPSDRFSAERTGGSVSTLTIQRTQQEDSAVYLCASSLANWEGTQYFGPGTRLLVL.

The J gene is TRBJ2-7, the V gene TRBV4-2, with 8 bases matching TRBD1. The CDR3 spans 16 residues. The germline CDR1 and CDR2 sequences are LGHNA and YNFKEQ. The junction had 8 bases not matched to a gene; V was cut back by 1 base and J by 3 bases. In nucleotides, the CDR3 is TGTGCCAGCAGCCAAGTGGGCGGGACAGGCTTCTACGAGCAGTACTTC. Its protein is CASSQVGGTGFYEQYF.

The V call is TRBV7-8, the J call TRBJ1-2, with 12 bases fitting TRBD1. J lost 2 bases, V lost 5 bases, and 9 bases had no gene match. The CDR3 runs to 17 residues. In germline, CDR1 is SGHVS, CDR2 FQNEAQ. CDR3 loop: CASSPGTGGYPNYGYTF. CDR3 sequence (DNA): TGTGCCAGCAGCCCCGGGACAGGGGGCTATCCCAACTATGGCTACACCTTC.